This T cell receptor beta chain derives from a study of post-analysis software for immune sequencing data. Whole-study findings and limits: There was significantly lower normalized Chao1 diversity in multiple sclerosis patients than in controls. TRBV segments more frequent in patients than in controls numbered five and included TRBV5-6, TRBV5-1 and TRBV20-1.

V was cut by 1 base and J by 10 bases, with 10 bases left in between. Germline V gene data show CDR1 as SGHTA and CDR2 as FQGNSA. The CDR3 covers 12 residues. This clonotype was seen a few times. Its cognate antigen is unknown. Unique molecular identifiers had been added to the TCR beta cDNA libraries. TCRdb passed the PCR reads through MiXCR, listing each CDR3 protein once. The sample lists 450,000 to 650,000 distinct CDR3 sequences, about 44% seen once, with under 2% in the top ten. The specimen was blood. The gene calls are TRBV7-2 and TRBJ2-5; no clear D gene. This sequence was found in a girl between 5 and 17 years old with multiple sclerosis. The CDR3 loop reads CASSLVTYFQYF. CDR3 DNA: TGTGCCAGCAGCTTAGTCACGTATTTCCAGTACTTC.